This TCR beta chain was observed in a study of T cells in Graves' hyperthyroidism and ophthalmopathy. CDR1 and CDR2 (germline): SGHTA, FQGNSA. The CDR3 is 13 residues long. V was clipped by 5 bases and J by 9 bases; unmatched bases: 7. What was amplified from RNA transcripts were TCR beta CDR3 regions. A set of HTBI primers served as the primers for a first-round RT-PCR of the TCR CDR3. TCRdb passed the multiplex PCR reads through MiXCR, listing each CDR3 protein once. Here the sample spans approximately 700,000 distinct CDR3 sequences, roughly 15% being singletons. Hyperthyroidism, newly diagnosed and lasting under 2 months, affected patients aged 18 to 65. This clonotype was seen many times.

This receptor was taken from a man younger than 30 with Graves' hyperthyroidism. The V call is TRBV7-2, the J call TRBJ2-1, with 7 bases that match TRBD1. Source material: blood. CDR3 sequence: CASSPFYRGEQFF. CDR3 in DNA: TGTGCCAGCAGCCCTTTTTACAGGGGTGAGCAGTTCTTC.